This T cell receptor beta chain was recovered during a study of regulatory T cells in long-lasting Graves disease. Overall study findings and caveats: Favored gene segments in persistent disease were TRBV28, TRBJ1-2 and TRBJ2-5.

As to time point: persistent/refractory GD, antithyroid drugs over 5 years with positive TRAb. PBMC-extracted RNA yielded the TCR library. An endocrinology unit in Xi'an, China, supplied the patients. Sequencing libraries for TCR beta were prepared with iRepertoire HTBI primers and Arm-PCR of CDR3 regions. Original handling: Identification of gene segments yielded around 64 TRBV and 12 to 15 TRBJ across samples. TCRdb fed the multiplex PCR reads into MiXCR, producing one record per CDR3 protein. The authors' filters were not applied to this entry. The repertoire includes around 340,000 distinct CDR3 sequences, around a fifth of them detected once, and just under 30% sits in the top ten. The length of the CDR3 is 18 residues. Germline values: CDR1 SGHVS, CDR2 FNYEAQ. V was shortened by 4 bases and J by 6 bases, with 24 bases between the two germline ends. As for this clonotype: Its antigen is not known.

This TCR was recovered from a female donor with Graves disease. The V call is TRBV7-6, the J call TRBJ2-2, with D tentatively TRBD1 or TRBD2 (5 bases each). Sample: peripheral blood mononuclear cells (PBMCs), taken when the disease was refractory, from a patient treated with antithyroid drugs. As DNA, the CDR3 is TGTGCCAGCAGCTCTTTCGACAGAGGGGTCTTCCCACCCGGGGAGCTGTTTTTT. Its protein product is CASSSFDRGVFPPGELFF. The entire variable domain, with the rest obtained from reference TRBV7-6 and TRBJ2-2, is as follows: GAGVSQSPRYKVTKRGQDVALRCDPISGHVSLYWYRQALGQGPEFLTYFNYEAQQDKSGLPNDRFSAERPEGSISTLTIQRTEQRDSAMYRCASSSFDRGVFPPGELFFGEGSRLTVL.